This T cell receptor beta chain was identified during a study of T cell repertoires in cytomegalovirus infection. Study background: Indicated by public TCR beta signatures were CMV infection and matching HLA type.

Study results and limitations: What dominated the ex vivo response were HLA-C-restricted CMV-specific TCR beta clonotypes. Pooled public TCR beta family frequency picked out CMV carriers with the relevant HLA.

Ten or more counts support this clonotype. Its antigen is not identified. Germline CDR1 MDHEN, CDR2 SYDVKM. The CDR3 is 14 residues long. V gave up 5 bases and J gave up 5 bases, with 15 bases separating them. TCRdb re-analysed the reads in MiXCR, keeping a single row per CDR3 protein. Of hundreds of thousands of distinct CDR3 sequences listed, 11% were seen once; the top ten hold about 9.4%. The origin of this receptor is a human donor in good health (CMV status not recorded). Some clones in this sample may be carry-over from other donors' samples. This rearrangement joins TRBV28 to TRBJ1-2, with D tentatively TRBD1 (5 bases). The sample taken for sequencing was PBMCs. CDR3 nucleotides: TGTGCCAGCAGTCCCACCACAGGTCCTTATGGCTACACCTTC. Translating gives CASSPTTGPYGYTF.